This entry lists 20 T cell receptor beta chains sequenced from one sample in a study of T cells in Graves' hyperthyroidism and ophthalmopathy. The TCR beta CDR3 regions underwent amplification using RNA transcripts as the source. HTBI primers were employed in a first-round RT-PCR of the TCR CDR3. TCRdb fed the multiplex PCR reads into MiXCR, producing one record per CDR3 protein. The table shows 250,000 to 400,000 distinct CDR3 sequences, with roughly an eighth occurring only once. Sequenced input: blood. The receptors here all came from a woman in her forties with Graves' ophthalmopathy.

This clonotype was seen repeatedly, ten times or more. The rearrangement links TRBV28 to TRBJ1-2, with D uncertain. The germline V gene encodes CDR1 MDHEN and CDR2 SYDVKM. Between the trimmed V and J ends, which lost 6 bases and 7 bases, there was a span of 9 bases. The CDR3 sequence is 11 residues long. CDR3: CASSRLGGYTF. The DNA for the CDR3 is TGTGCCAGCAGCCGCCTTGGTGGCTACACCTTC.

This clonotype was detected ten times or more. V gene TRBV6-1 combines with J gene TRBJ2-1, with 7 nucleotides matching TRBD2. The CDR3 contains 15 residues. Trimming at V came to 7 bases and at J to 7 bases, leaving 13 bases not matched to a gene. Germline V gives CDR1 MNHNS, CDR2 SASEGT. In nucleotides, the CDR3 is TGTGCCAGCACCAACCCCGGGAGGCCGGGGAATGAGCAGTTCTTC. It encodes CASTNPGRPGNEQFF.

This clonotype was picked up a small number of times. The chain recombines TRBV19 with TRBJ1-5; TRBD1 is a possible D gene (5 bases). Germline CDR1 and CDR2: LNHDA and SQIVND (reference sequence). The ends were cut back, 2 bases at V and 6 bases at J, with 14 bases in the middle. The length of the CDR3 is 15 residues. CDR3 sequence reads: CASSIFGAPIQPQHF. DNA of the CDR3: TGTGCCAGTAGTATATTCGGGGCGCCGATTCAGCCCCAGCATTTT.

A note on this clonotype: It may be a read error: a sequence one base away is much more abundant. The chain uses TRBV2 and TRBJ1-4; D gene unclear. In germline, CDR1 is SNHLY, CDR2 FYNNEI. The CDR3 spans 16 residues. CDR3 protein: CASRRELNGFNGKLFF. The CDR3 DNA reads as TGTGCCAGCCGCCGGGAGCTCAATGGGTTTAATGGAAAACTGTTTTTT.

The V and J genes are TRBV18 and TRBJ1-5; D not resolved. The CDR3 covers 12 residues. V was shortened by 5 bases and J by 4 bases, with 6 bases between the two germline ends. Germline lookup yields CDR1 KGHSH and CDR2 LQKENI. CDR3 coding DNA: TGTGCCAGCTCAATGAATAATCAGCCCCAGCATTTT. Residues: CASSMNNQPQHF.

The genes are TRBV7-9 and TRBJ1-1; D ambiguous. CDR1 is SEHNR and CDR2 is FQNEAQ in the germline V gene (reference sequence). Deletions cut 3 bases from V and 0 bases from J, with 11 bases between. This CDR3 has 15 residues. The CDR3 sequence: CASSLGILMNTEAFF. CDR3 nucleotide sequence: TGTGCCAGCAGCTTGGGGATACTCATGAACACTGAAGCTTTCTTT.

This clonotype occurred many times. The chain links TRBV6-1 to TRBJ1-1; D is undetermined. V was pared by 4 bases and J by 6 bases, with 9 bases between. Germline loops: CDR1 MNHNS, CDR2 SASEGT. The CDR3 runs 12 residues. The CDR3 region has the DNA TGTGCCAGCAGTGTCTTTGGCGCTGAAGCTTTCTTT. Its protein product is CASSVFGAEAFF.

This clonotype was found a few times. This sequence joins TRBV19 and TRBJ1-5, with 8 bases identical to TRBD1. This CDR3 is 14 amino acids long. V lost 4 bases, J lost 6 bases, and 5 bases stayed unmatched. From germline, CDR1 is LNHDA and CDR2 SQIVND (reference sequence). In DNA, the CDR3 is TGTGCCAGTAGTACGGACAGGGCGGGTCAGCCCCAGCATTTT. Translating it yields CASSTDRAGQPQHF. The variable domain in full, completed from reference TRBV19 and TRBJ1-5, reads DGGITQSPKYLFRKEGQNVTLSCEQNLNHDAMYWYRQDPGQGLRLIYYSQIVNDFQKGDIAEGYSVSREKKESFPLTVTSAQKNPTAFYLCASSTDRAGQPQHFGDGTRLSIL.

This clonotype was seen a handful of times. The J gene is TRBJ2-1, the V gene TRBV29-1; 11 positions agree with TRBD2. The CDR3 contains 18 residues. Germline V gives CDR1 SQVTM, CDR2 ANQGSEA. Trimming took 5 bases from V and 0 from J; bases not matched to a gene: 12. The CDR3, as DNA: TGCAGCGTTCGGGGGGTTACTAGCGGGAGTTACTCCTACAATGAGCAGTTCTTC. Encoded protein: CSVRGVTSGSYSYNEQFF.

Many counts were recorded for this clonotype. V gene TRBV24-1 combines with J gene TRBJ1-2; D not resolved. V lost 5 bases, J lost 2 bases, and 5 bases lay in between. The CDR3 is 12 amino acids. In germline, CDR1 is KGHDR, CDR2 SFDVKD. The chain's CDR3 is CATSAENYGYTF. The DNA for the CDR3 is TGTGCCACCAGTGCGGAGAACTATGGCTACACCTTC.

This clonotype was picked up a small number of times. This sequence joins TRBV7-9 and TRBJ2-1; the D is unclear. CDR1 is SEHNR, CDR2 FQNEAQ, per germline (reference sequence). There are 14 residues in the CDR3. V was cut by 3 bases and J by 8 bases, with 14 bases left in between. CDR3 residues: CASSFIRMDDEQFF. Written as DNA, the CDR3 is TGTGCCAGCAGCTTTATAAGAATGGATGATGAGCAGTTCTTC.

Many counts were recorded for this clonotype. This sequence joins TRBV11-2 and TRBJ1-3, with unresolved D. The CDR3 has 15 residues. V was pared by 5 bases and J by 0 bases, with 11 bases between. Per germline, CDR1 SGHAT and CDR2 FQNNGV. Here the CDR3 reads CASSLFMRSGNTIYF. DNA of the CDR3: TGTGCCAGCAGCCTATTTATGCGCTCTGGAAACACCATATATTTT.

This clonotype has a count of ten or more. CDR3: CASSQFEQGYSNQPQHF. The CDR3, as DNA: TGTGCCAGCAGCCAATTCGAACAGGGGTATAGCAATCAGCCCCAGCATTTT. The V gene is TRBV16, the J gene TRBJ1-5; TRBD1 matches at 7 bases. The CDR3 runs 17 residues. Germline trimming cut 1 base from V and 0 bases from J; bases unmatched to any gene: 6. The V gene's germline CDR1 is KGHSY and CDR2 FQNENV. The variable domain in full, with the rest retrieved from reference TRBV16 and TRBJ1-5, is GEEVAQTPKHLVRGEGQKAKLYCAPIKGHSYVFWYQQVLKNEFKFLISFQNENVFDETGMPKERFSAKCLPNSPCSLEIQATKLEDSAVYFCASSQFEQGYSNQPQHFGDGTRLSIL.

This clonotype was counted many times. CDR3 protein: CSAQGQGDYGYTF. CDR3 nucleotides: TGCAGTGCTCAGGGACAGGGAGACTATGGCTACACCTTC. The V call is TRBV20-1, the J call TRBJ1-2; TRBD1 aligns across 9 bases. V was clipped by 5 bases and J by 3 bases; unmatched bases: 4. The CDR3 contains 13 residues. Per germline, CDR1 DFQATT and CDR2 SNEGSKA (reference sequence).

This clonotype was recorded at least ten times. The chain employs TRBV20-1 and TRBJ2-2; 10 positions match TRBD2. The CDR3 has 15 amino acids. From germline, CDR1 is DFQATT and CDR2 SNEGSKA (reference sequence). The J segment lost 4 bases and the V segment lost 3 bases, leaving 5 bases of the junction unmatched. CDR3 in amino acids: CSARTSGWGTGELFF. The DNA of the CDR3 is TGCAGTGCTAGGACTAGCGGGTGGGGCACCGGGGAGCTGTTTTTT.

This clonotype has ten or more counts. The chain joins TRBV27 to TRBJ2-7; tentatively, D is TRBD1 (5 bases). Trimming took off 3 bases at V and 1 base at J, with 7 bases between the two ends. CDR3 size: 13 residues. Germline V gene sequence: CDR1 MNHEY, CDR2 SMNVEV (reference sequence). CDR3 amino acids: CASSFRGSYEQYF. For the CDR3, the DNA is TGTGCCAGCAGTTTTAGGGGATCCTACGAGCAGTACTTC.

This clonotype was seen many times. The chain links TRBV6-1 to TRBJ2-7, with D possibly matching TRBD2 (6 bases). CDR1 is MNHNS, CDR2 SASEGT, per germline. V was shortened by 1 base and J by 3 bases, with 10 bases between the two germline ends. The CDR3 is 14 amino acids. CDR3 sequence reads: CASSEVFGGYEQYF. The CDR3 DNA follows: TGTGCCAGCAGTGAAGTTTTCGGGGGCTACGAGCAGTACTTC.

This clonotype was detected many times. The J gene is TRBJ1-1, the V gene TRBV29-1, with D perhaps TRBD1 (6 bases). There are 16 residues in the CDR3. Trimming shortened V by 2 bases and J by 1 base, and 17 bases separated the two germline ends. CDR1 is SQVTM and CDR2 is ANQGSEA in the germline V gene. CDR3 amino acids: CSVEPPRGARNTEAFF. The CDR3 DNA follows: TGCAGCGTTGAACCCCCACGGGGGGCGCGGAACACTGAAGCTTTCTTT.

The rearrangement links TRBV24-1 to TRBJ2-5, with 7 bases that match TRBD1. With 5 bases clipped from V and 5 bases from J, the junction kept 7 bases outside the gene matches. The CDR3 length is 14 residues. The germline CDR1 and CDR2 sequences are KGHDR and SFDVKD. The CDR3 bases are TGTGCCACCAGTGCGGACAGGTCACGGGAGACCCAGTACTTC. This encodes CATSADRSRETQYF.

The chain joins TRBV20-1 to TRBJ2-7, with D perhaps matching TRBD2 (5 bases). The ends were cut back, 5 bases at V and 5 bases at J, with 13 bases in the middle. CDR3 size: 12 residues. Per germline, CDR1 DFQATT and CDR2 SNEGSKA (reference sequence). The CDR3 sequence: CSASKDYHEQYF. The CDR3, as DNA: TGCAGTGCTTCTAAAGACTACCACGAGCAGTACTTC.